The entry below gives a single TCR beta chain sequence along with its context. This sample was taken from a study of blood T cell repertoires in COVID-19. Study summary: From the United States, Italy and Spain came samples of acute and convalescent COVID-19. PBMCs, B-cell-depleted T cells, or T cells were the source of the cDNA or gDNA that made up the material.

Germline loops: CDR1 LGHDT, CDR2 YNNKEL (reference sequence). There are 15 residues in the CDR3. Losses at the gene ends were 2 bases for V and 6 bases for J; bases not matched to a gene: 6. Using immunoSEQ multiplex PCR, the repertoire was profiled, and TCRdb retains in-frame clones only, with some absent. Among about 280,000 clones listed, 80% to 90% were seen once. The receptor's source is a woman in her 70s with acute or convalescent COVID-19. What was sequenced was peripheral blood. The chain carries TRBV3-1 (or the pseudogene TRBV3-2) and TRBJ1-4, with TRBD1 identical over 7 bases. The CDR3 loop reads CASSQPGGGYEKLFF. For the CDR3, the DNA is TGTGCCAGCAGCCAACCAGGAGGGGGCTATGAAAAACTGTTTTTT.